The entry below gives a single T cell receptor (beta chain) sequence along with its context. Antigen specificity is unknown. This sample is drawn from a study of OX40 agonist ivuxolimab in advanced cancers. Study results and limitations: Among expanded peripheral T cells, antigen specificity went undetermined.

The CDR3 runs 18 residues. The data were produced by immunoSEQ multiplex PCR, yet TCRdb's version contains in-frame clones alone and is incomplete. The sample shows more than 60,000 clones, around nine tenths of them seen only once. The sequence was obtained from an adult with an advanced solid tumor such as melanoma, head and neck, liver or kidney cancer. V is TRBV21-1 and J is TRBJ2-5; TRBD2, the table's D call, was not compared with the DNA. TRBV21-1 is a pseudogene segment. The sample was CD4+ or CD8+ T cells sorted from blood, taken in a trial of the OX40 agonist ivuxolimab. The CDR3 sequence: CASSKDKREGLRKKTQYF. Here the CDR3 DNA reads TGTGCCAGCAGCAAAGACAAGCGGGAGGGTCTAAGGAAAAAGACCCAGTACTTC.